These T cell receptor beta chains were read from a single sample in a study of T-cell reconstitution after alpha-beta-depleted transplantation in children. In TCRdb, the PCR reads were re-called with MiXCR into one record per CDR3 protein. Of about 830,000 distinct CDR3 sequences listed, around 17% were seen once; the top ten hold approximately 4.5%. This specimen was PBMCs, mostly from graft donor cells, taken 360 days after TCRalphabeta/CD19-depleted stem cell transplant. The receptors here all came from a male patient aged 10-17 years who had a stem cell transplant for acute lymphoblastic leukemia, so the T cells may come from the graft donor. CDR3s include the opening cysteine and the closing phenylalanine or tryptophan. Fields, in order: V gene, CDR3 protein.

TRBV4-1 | CASSQGGLAGSNEQYF
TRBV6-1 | CASSPLQGARYEQYF
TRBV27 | CASSYSGSEHEQFF
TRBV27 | CASSKGGSGYGYTF
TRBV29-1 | CSVLRTDYNEQFF
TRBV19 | CASRTGGIAGASYEQYF
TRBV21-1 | CASSKDRGVNTEAFF
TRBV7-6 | CASSPPETGTQYF
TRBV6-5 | CASSYADTQYF
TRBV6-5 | CASSYSSGMEQFF
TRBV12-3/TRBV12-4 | CASRVGGYEQYF
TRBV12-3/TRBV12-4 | CASSLVTGSASGANVLTF
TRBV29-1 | CSVVTGVSGNTIYF
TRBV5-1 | CASSNTPHQPQHF
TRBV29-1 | CSVESSRFLSTDTQYF
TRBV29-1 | CSGSAGASYEQYF
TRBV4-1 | CASSQAQRGSGYEQYF
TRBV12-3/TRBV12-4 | CASSSVHEQYF
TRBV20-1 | CSARVLAGREYNEQFF
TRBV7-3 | CASSLDPTSGMRDTQYF
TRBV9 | CASSVNVQGALETQYF
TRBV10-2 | CASSQRTAQETQYF
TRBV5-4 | CASSLDSRGADTQYF
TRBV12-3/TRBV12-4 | CASSKGGLNQPQHF
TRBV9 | CASSSDRVEQFF
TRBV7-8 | CASSQTGPMNTEAFF
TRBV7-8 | CASSLSGILDTGELFF
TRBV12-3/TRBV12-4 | CASSPWLGTGETQYF
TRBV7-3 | CASRVLGANVLTF
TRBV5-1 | CASSPNRGPYTGELFF
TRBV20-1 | CSARMPQGNGYTF
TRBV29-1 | CSVAETSGSPFPYEQYF
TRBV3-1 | CASSQAGLAGLYEQYF
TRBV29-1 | CSVTPGTSFYNEQFF
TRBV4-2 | CASSQVFGTASGNTIYF
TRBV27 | CASSIMGTSGRWGFEQFF
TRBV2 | CASSPDRYQETQYF
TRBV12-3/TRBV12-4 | CASSPGTLRTQYF
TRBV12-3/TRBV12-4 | CASSLDAGRVQFF
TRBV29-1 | CSVEDTGELFF
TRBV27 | CASSIRVGMYNEQFF
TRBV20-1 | CSAPKTSGRLFGTGELFF
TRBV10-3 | CAISEINTYNEQFF
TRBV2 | CASREQSTYGYTF
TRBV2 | CASSEGGAEAYEQYF
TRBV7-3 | CASSLTSVAMQFF
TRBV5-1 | CASSLVLDSFYEQYF
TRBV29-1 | CSVEGGNQYQETQYF
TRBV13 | CASSPGLAQTYEQYF
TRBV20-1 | CSADRSKSYEQYF
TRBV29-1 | CSVEDATVGYNEQFF
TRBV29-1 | CSVGEGGLSTDTQYF
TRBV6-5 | CASSYGYGDVETQYF
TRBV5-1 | CASSRTEHNSGNTIYF
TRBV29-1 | CSVVPGRMDTQYF
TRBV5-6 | CASSGPTSGETQYF